This T cell receptor (beta chain) was identified in a study of early T cells in non-severe SARS-CoV-2 infection. The overall study: Sequencing of unsorted whole blood was done on bulk RNA, leaving chains unpaired. Study-level findings and limits: Anti-spike CD8 responses were favored by VDJdb matching, which missed private and CD4 specificities.

This clonotype was detected only a few times. No antigen is known for it. Each single cDNA molecule received a unique molecular identifier. Via MiXCR, TCRdb re-called the 5' RACE reads, giving one row per CDR3 protein. The table has 100,000 to 150,000 distinct CDR3 sequences, around 14% seen once. This clonotype originated in an adult who was a healthcare worker with PCR-confirmed SARS-CoV-2 infection or an uninfected control (not recorded which). Sequenced: whole blood.

In DNA form, the CDR3 reads TGTGCCAGCAGACTTACAGGCGACAACACCGGGGAGCTGTTTTTT. This gives the protein CASRLTGDNTGELFF. The rearrangement links TRBV12-3 or TRBV12-4 to TRBJ2-2, with D possibly TRBD1 on 5 matching bases. The CDR3 is 15 amino acids. V lost 6 bases, J lost 2 bases, and 13 bases lay in between.